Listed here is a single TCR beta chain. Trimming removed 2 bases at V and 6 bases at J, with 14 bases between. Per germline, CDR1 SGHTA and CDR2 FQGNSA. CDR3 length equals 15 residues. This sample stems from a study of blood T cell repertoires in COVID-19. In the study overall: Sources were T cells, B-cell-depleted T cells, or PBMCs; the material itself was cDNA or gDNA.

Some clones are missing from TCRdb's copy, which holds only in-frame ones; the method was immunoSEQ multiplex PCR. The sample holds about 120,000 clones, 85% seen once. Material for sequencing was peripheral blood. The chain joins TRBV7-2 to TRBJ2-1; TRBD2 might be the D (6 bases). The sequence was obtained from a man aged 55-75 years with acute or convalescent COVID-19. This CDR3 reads CASSLQEGGINEQFF. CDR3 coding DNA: TGTGCCAGCAGCTTACAGGAGGGCGGAATCAATGAGCAGTTCTTC.